This paragraph reports one T cell receptor (beta chain). Its antigen remains unidentified. The sample is drawn from a study of T cells after yellow fever vaccination. Study results and limitations: Clones that expanded after primary vaccination mostly reappeared after the booster (roughly 95% CD4, around 87% CD8).

TCRdb reprocessed the 5' RACE reads with MiXCR, giving one entry per CDR3 protein. The sample has 100,000 to 150,000 distinct CDR3 sequences, around 7.7% seen once. Germline lookup yields CDR1 MNHEY and CDR2 SVGAGI. The CDR3 contains 14 residues. Trimming shortened V by 5 bases and J by 0 bases, and 7 bases separated the two germline ends. The chain carries TRBV6-5 and TRBJ2-2; D unclear. Sequences were derived from CD4+ T cells sorted from PBMCs, sampled around 10 days after the first yellow fever vaccination. The source is a man aged 18 to 30 who received the YFV17D yellow fever vaccine. The CDR3 is CASSNGANTGELFF. The CDR3 DNA reads TGTGCCAGCAGTAACGGAGCGAACACCGGGGAGCTGTTTTTT.